The rows below give T cell receptor beta chains drawn from one sample of a study of identifying expanded T cells in peripheral blood. Measured with immunoSEQ multiplex PCR; TCRdb has only the in-frame clones, and not every one. The table includes 130,000 or so clones, around 84% detected once. The sequenced material came from blood. The source of these receptors is a person between 18 and 75 years old in good health. Both conserved end residues are part of each CDR3. The order of the fields is clone size, D gene, V gene, J gene, CDR3 DNA, CDR3 protein. A D gene is named only where the DNA matches it firmly. Not all rows give a size; the values are once, few, many and, for expanded clones, a class.

NA	NA	TRBV7-2	TRBJ2-7	TGTGCCAGCAGCTCCCCCCCGACGGAACTAGCCTACGAGCAGTACTTC	CASSSPPTELAYEQYF
NA	TRBD2	TRBV2	TRBJ2-1	TGTGCCAGCAGTGAATCAGGACTAGCGGGGGGCAATGAGCAGTTCTTC	CASSESGLAGGNEQFF
NA	NA	TRBV18	TRBJ2-2	TGTGCCAGCTCACCCAGGGAATCCGGGGAGCTGTTTTTT	CASSPRESGELFF
NA	TRBD1	TRBV19	TRBJ2-4	TGTGCCAGTAGTATCCGGGACAGCAAAAACATTCAGTACTTC	CASSIRDSKNIQYF
NA	TRBD1	TRBV27	TRBJ1-3	TGTGCCAGCAGGCGACAGGGGCTCGACCCCAACTCTGGAAACACCATATATTTT	CASRRQGLDPNSGNTIYF
NA	NA	TRBV5-5	TRBJ2-5	TGTGCCAGCAGCTTGGCCCCCGGCAGGGAGGAGACCCAGTACTTC	CASSLAPGREETQYF
NA	TRBD2	TRBV6-1	TRBJ2-1	TGTGCCTGCAGGGAGGGCTCCTACAATGAGCAGTTCTTC	CACREGSYNEQFF
few	NA	TRBV6-1	TRBJ1-4	TGTGCCAGCAGTGAACCCATAAGGAGAGAACTGTTTTTT	CASSEPIRRELFF
NA	NA	TRBV11-2	TRBJ1-2	TGTGCCAGCAGAGGAGCTAAGCATGGCTACACCTTC	CASRGAKHGYTF
NA	NA	TRBV4-1	TRBJ1-2	TGCGCCAGCAGCCAAGGATCAGGTGTGGTTGGCTACACCTTC	CASSQGSGVVGYTF
NA	TRBD1	TRBV7-2	TRBJ1-2	TGTGCCAGCAGCCCCGGACAGGGACCTTATGGCTACACCTTC	CASSPGQGPYGYTF
NA	NA	TRBV10-3	TRBJ1-5	TGTGCCATCAGTGACAATAATCAGCCCCAGCATTTT	CAISDNNQPQHF
NA	NA	TRBV13	TRBJ2-3	TGTGCCAGCAGCTCAAAAGACAGGAAAGGCACGGATACGCAGTATTTT	CASSSKDRKGTDTQYF
NA	NA	TRBV7-9	TRBJ1-2	TGTGCCAGCGGCACAGGTTTGGGGTATGGCTACACCTTC	CASGTGLGYGYTF
NA	TRBD1	TRBV19	TRBJ1-5	TGTGCCAGTACTCCCGGGACAGGGAACAATCAGCCCCAGCATTTT	CASTPGTGNNQPQHF
NA	NA	TRBV7-2	TRBJ1-2	TGTGCCAGCAGTCTCACAGCCCTTTATGGCTACACCTTC	CASSLTALYGYTF
NA	NA	TRBV4-1	TRBJ1-1	TGCGCCAGCAGCCACCCAGCTCGGTACACTGAAGCTTTCTTT	CASSHPARYTEAFF
NA	NA	TRBV5-4	TRBJ2-5	TGTGCCAGCAGCTTGGGGGTCGACATACTCCAAGAGACCCAGTACTTC	CASSLGVDILQETQYF
NA	NA	TRBV30	TRBJ1-1	TGTGCCTGGAGTGTATCTCTTGAAGCTTTCTTT	CAWSVSLEAFF
NA	NA	TRBV19	TRBJ1-5	TGTGCCAGTAGTATAGCCGGCAATCAGCCCCAGCATTTT	CASSIAGNQPQHF
NA	NA	TRBV18	TRBJ1-4	TGTGCCAGCTCACCGTCGAACAACAGGGTGGTATGGGAAAAACTGTTTTTT	CASSPSNNRVVWEKLFF
NA	TRBD1	TRBV7-2	TRBJ1-5	TGTGCCAGCAGCTTAGACACAGGGGAGGCCCAGCCCCAGCATTTT	CASSLDTGEAQPQHF
NA	NA	TRBV19	TRBJ1-5	TGTGCCAGTAGTATCTCCGGGGACAATCAGCCCCAGCATTTT	CASSISGDNQPQHF
NA	TRBD2	TRBV11-2	TRBJ2-7	TGTGCCAGCAGCTTCCCGGGGGGTCCTCTCTACGAGCAGTACTTC	CASSFPGGPLYEQYF
NA	NA	TRBV27	TRBJ1-2	TGTGCCAGCAGTTTAATGGCCACCTCAGGTGGCTACACCTTC	CASSLMATSGGYTF
NA	NA	TRBV7-6	TRBJ2-2	TGTGCCAGCAGCTTAGGCGGAATCGCGGGTCGGGAGCTGTTTTTT	CASSLGGIAGRELFF